This T cell receptor (beta chain) was observed in a study of CD8 T cells in ankylosing spondylitis. This clonotype was counted at least ten times. Germline CDR1 is SNHLY and CDR2 is FYNNEI. CDR3 length: 15 residues. V was pared by 6 bases and J by 1 base, with 4 bases of the junction left unmatched. It was by quantitative 5'-RACE with molecular barcodes that TCR beta libraries were made. TCRdb re-called the 5' RACE reads through MiXCR, storing one row per CDR3 protein. The sample has about 92,000 distinct CDR3 sequences, approximately 9% seen once; the top ten hold under 6%. Sequencing was carried out using blood, either unsorted or a sorted T cell fraction (not recorded which). This TCR derives from a male donor with ankylosing spondylitis or in good health (not recorded which). The chain couples TRBV2 to TRBJ2-3, with 10 bases that match TRBD2. The CDR3 coding sequence is TGTGCCAGCAGAGCAACTAGCGGGGGCACAGATACGCAGTATTTT. Translated, it gives CASRATSGGTDTQYF.